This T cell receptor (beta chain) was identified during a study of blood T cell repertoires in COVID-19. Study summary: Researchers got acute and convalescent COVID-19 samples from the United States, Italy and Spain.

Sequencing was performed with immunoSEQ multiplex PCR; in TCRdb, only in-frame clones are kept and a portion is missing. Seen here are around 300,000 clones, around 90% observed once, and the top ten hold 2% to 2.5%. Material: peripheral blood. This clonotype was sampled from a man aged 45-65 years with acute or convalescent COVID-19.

CDR3 loop: CASSGGTVWYEQYF. The CDR3 DNA reads as TGTGCCAGCAGTGGAGGGACAGTTTGGTACGAGCAGTACTTC. The rearrangement uses TRBV2 and TRBJ2-7; TRBD1 matches at 7 bases. Germline assignment: CDR1 SNHLY and CDR2 FYNNEI. CDR3 length: 14 residues. V lost 4 bases to trimming and J lost 4 bases; unmatched junction nucleotides: 7. Drawing the rest from reference TRBV2 and TRBJ2-7, the complete variable domain is EPEVTQTPSHQVTQMGQEVILRCVPISNHLYFYWYRQILGQKVEFLVSFYNNEISEKSEIFDDQFSVERPDGSNFTLKIRSTKLEDSAMYFCASSGGTVWYEQYFGPGTRLTVT.